This T cell receptor (beta chain) was identified during a study of Tregs in tolerant kidney transplant recipients. Using immunoSEQ multiplex PCR, the repertoire was profiled, and TCRdb retains in-frame clones only, with some absent. This sample has roughly 80,000 clones, with around 93% found just once. This CDR3 has 14 residues. Deletions cut 8 bases from V and 0 bases from J, with 13 bases between. From germline, CDR1 is MNHEY and CDR2 SMNVEV (reference sequence). Sequences were derived from Tregs from blood, sampled before the transplant. This receptor was taken from a human donor who received a combined kidney and bone marrow transplant. The chain carries TRBV27 and TRBJ1-1; a possible D gene is TRBD1 (6 bases). CDR3 amino acids: CASHRGQLNTEAFF. The CDR3 region has the DNA TGTGCCAGCCACAGAGGACAGCTGAACACTGAAGCTTTCTTT.